This T cell receptor beta chain was sequenced in a study of technical replicates of blood from a handful of donors. This CDR3 has 12 residues. The V gene's germline CDR1 is SGHRS and CDR2 YFSETQ. Trimming left V 2 bases short and J 3 bases short, with 4 bases between. The table came from immunoSEQ multiplex PCR; TCRdb's copy has only in-frame clones and leaves some out. The sample lists about 80,000 clones, approximately 94% occurring once. Sequencing used T cells isolated from PBMCs. This sequence originates from a human donor in good health. The chain joins TRBV5-1 to TRBJ2-3; D is undetermined. The CDR3: CASSLATDTQYF. The CDR3 nucleotides are TGCGCCAGCAGCTTAGCGACAGATACGCAGTATTTT.